Presented here are 19 T cell receptor beta chains from one specimen sequenced in a study of post-analysis software for immune sequencing data. General study points: Five or six TRBV segments, TRBV5-6, TRBV5-1 and TRBV20-1 among them, were found more frequent in patients than controls.

These receptors lack a known antigen. The library was made from cDNA and included unique molecular identifiers. TCRdb ran MiXCR on the PCR reads and lists one entry per CDR3 protein. In the table there are hundreds of thousands of distinct CDR3 sequences, 36% of which are singletons. The sample consisted of blood. The origin of the receptors is a girl aged 10-17 years with multiple sclerosis.

With regard to this clonotype: The junction and the germline gene differ at one end; a read error may be behind it. CDR3 protein: CASSLAGDGNQPRHF. Here the CDR3 DNA reads TGTGCCAGCAGCTTAGCAGGGGACGGCAATCAGCCCCGGCATTTT. The gene calls are TRBV7-9 and TRBJ1-5; D perhaps matches TRBD1 (5 bases). Germline assignment: CDR1 SEHNR and CDR2 FQNEAQ (reference sequence). This CDR3 is built from 15 residues.

This chain joins TRBV7-2 and TRBJ1-5; the D gene is possibly TRBD1 (5 bases). The CDR3 is made up of 15 amino acids. V was pared by 4 bases and J by 2 bases, with 12 bases between. The V gene's germline CDR1 is SGHTA and CDR2 FQGNSA. The CDR3 DNA sequence: TGTGCCAGCAGCTCCAGACGGGGGGGCAATCAGCCCCAGCATTTT. Protein: CASSSRRGGNQPQHF.

The V and J genes are TRBV25-1 and TRBJ1-1; TRBD1 matches 9 bases. The CDR3 covers 15 residues. V was pared by 5 bases and J by 6 bases, with 10 bases of the junction left unmatched. Per germline, CDR1 MGHDK and CDR2 SYGVNS. DNA of the CDR3: TGTGCCAGCAGTACCAGGACAGGGGAAGGCGCTGAAGCTTTCTTT. Translation: CASSTRTGEGAEAFF.

This clonotype has at least ten counts. The chain combines TRBV25-1 with TRBJ2-3; a possible D gene is TRBD2 (5 bases). The V gene's germline CDR1 is MGHDK and CDR2 SYGVNS. V lost 3 bases, J lost 12 bases, and 16 bases lay in between. The CDR3 is 13 residues long. CDR3 sequence: CASSEFAKDFQYF. For the CDR3, the DNA is TGTGCCAGCAGTGAGTTTGCTAAGGACTTCCAGTATTTT.

The chain combines TRBV12-3 or TRBV12-4 with TRBJ2-1; TRBD2 matches 10 bases. The junction had 14 bases not matched to a gene; V was cut back by 10 bases and J by 8 bases. This CDR3 has 15 residues. The CDR3 sequence is CATSSGQRGGDEQFF. The DNA for the CDR3 is TGTGCCACCAGCAGCGGTCAGCGGGGGGGGGATGAGCAGTTCTTC.

Note on this clonotype: A much larger clone differs by one base, so this may be a read error. The rearrangement links TRBV11-3 to TRBJ2-5; 8 bases are shared with TRBD2. V trimming: 1 base; J trimming: 4 bases; junction bases outside the gene matches: 17. The CDR3 length is 19 residues. Per the germline V gene, CDR1 is SGHNT and CDR2 is YENEEA. CDR3 in DNA: TGTGCCAGCAGCTTAGTAGGGGGGGCTACTAGCGGTGACTCAGAGACCCAGTACTTC. It is translated as CASSLVGGATSGDSETQYF.

Concerning this clonotype itself: A junction end diverges from the germline sequence, so it may reflect a read error. The chain is built from TRBV5-6 and TRBJ1-6; TRBD1 aligns across 10 bases. The germline CDR1 and CDR2 sequences are SGHDT and YYEEEE. This CDR3 comprises 15 residues. The CDR3 region has the DNA TGTGCCAGCAGCTCCAAGGGACAGGGGAATTCACCCCCCCACTTT. It is translated as CASSSKGQGNSPPHF.

This clonotype was seen repeatedly, ten times or more. This rearrangement joins TRBV28 to TRBJ1-2; no definite D call. The germline V gene encodes CDR1 MDHEN and CDR2 SYDVKM. Between the trimmed V and J ends, which lost 2 bases and 7 bases, there was a span of 8 bases. This CDR3 comprises 12 residues. CDR3 DNA sequence: TGTGCCAGCAGTTTACGGGGAGCTGGCTACACCTTC. Translation gives CASSLRGAGYTF.

The genes are TRBV12-3 or TRBV12-4 and TRBJ2-7, with D unresolved. CDR3 length equals 13 residues. Trimming cost V 3 bases and J 4 bases, with 10 bases left between them. The CDR3 DNA follows: TGTGCCAGCAGTTTCGTACTCTGGTACGAGCAGTACTTC. Translating gives CASSFVLWYEQYF.

This clonotype was counted ten times or more. The CDR3 region has the DNA TGTGCCAGCAGCCCCAGAAACAGGGCCCTTCAAGAGACCCAGTACTTC. Protein: CASSPRNRALQETQYF. V gene TRBV11-1 combines with J gene TRBJ2-5; tentatively, D is TRBD1 (6 bases). CDR1 SGHAT and CDR2 FQDESV come from the germline V gene (reference sequence). V was shortened by 5 bases and J by 2 bases, with 18 bases between the two germline ends. The CDR3 has 16 residues.

This clonotype has a handful of counts. The rearrangement joins TRBV20-1 to TRBJ1-2; the D gene is possibly TRBD1 (6 bases). This CDR3 contains 14 residues. Germline V gene lookup returns CDR1 DFQATT and CDR2 SNEGSKA (reference sequence). Trimming took 5 bases from V and 2 from J, leaving 15 bases between them. The CDR3 here is CSAPPEGQNYGYTF. The DNA for the CDR3 is TGCAGTGCTCCTCCAGAAGGACAGAACTATGGCTACACCTTC.

This clonotype showed up just a few times. The chain combines TRBV12-3 or TRBV12-4 with TRBJ1-1; perhaps TRBD1 as D (5 bases). The germline V and J ends were trimmed by 8 bases and 11 bases, with 15 bases remaining between them. CDR3 size: 11 residues. Written as DNA, the CDR3 is TGTGCCAGCGGGACTTCCTACGGGGCTTTCTTT. Translation gives CASGTSYGAFF.

This clonotype was found a few times. The chain is built from TRBV3-1 and TRBJ2-7; TRBD2 agrees at 8 bases. With V trimmed by 4 bases and J by 1 base, 6 bases remained unmatched. This CDR3 contains 15 residues. CDR1 LGHDT and CDR2 YNNKEL come from the germline V gene (reference sequence). CDR3 sequence (DNA): TGTGCCAGCAGCCGGGGCACTAGCGGTTCCTACGAGCAGTACTTC. Amino acid sequence: CASSRGTSGSYEQYF.

The V and J genes are TRBV6-1 and TRBJ1-5; D possibly corresponds to TRBD1 (6 bases). The germline V gene encodes CDR1 MNHNS and CDR2 SASEGT. Deletions cut 0 bases from V and 7 bases from J, with 16 bases between. There are 16 residues in the CDR3. Here the CDR3 DNA reads TGTGCCAGCAGTGAAGCGCTCGGGGGGGCGCGGCAGCCCCAGCATTTT. Its translation is CASSEALGGARQPQHF.

V usage is TRBV3-1 and J usage is TRBJ2-2; D gene uncertain. The germline V gene encodes CDR1 LGHDT and CDR2 YNNKEL (reference sequence). This CDR3 is 14 amino acids long. V lost 5 bases to trimming and J lost 7 bases, with 14 bases between them. The CDR3 sequence: CASSITAGGGELFF. The CDR3 DNA is TGTGCCAGCAGCATAACTGCTGGCGGCGGGGAGCTGTTTTTT.

The V call is TRBV7-9, the J call TRBJ2-3, with 7 bases that match TRBD2. Germline-derived CDR1 and CDR2 are SEHNR and FQNEAQ (reference sequence). The CDR3 spans 14 residues. J was trimmed by 4 bases and V by 11 bases; bases with no gene match: 12. CDR3 DNA: TGTGCCCGGGCAGAGGGACTAACGGCAGATACGCAGTATTTT. The encoded protein is CARAEGLTADTQYF.

V gene TRBV5-1 combines with J gene TRBJ2-1, with 11 positions matching TRBD2. J gave up 4 bases and V 4 bases, and 7 bases lay outside the gene matches. Germline loops: CDR1 SGHRS, CDR2 YFSETQ. CDR3 length equals 16 residues. DNA for the CDR3: TGCGCCAGCAGCGTTCCCGGGACTAGCGGTTACAATGAGCAGTTCTTC. This sequence encodes CASSVPGTSGYNEQFF.

Regarding this clonotype: A read error is possible here, since a much larger clone lies one base away. This chain uses TRBV2 with TRBJ2-7; D may correspond to TRBD1 or TRBD2 (6 bases each). V was shortened by 6 bases and J by 6 bases, with 18 bases between the two germline ends. This CDR3 has 14 amino acids. In germline, CDR1 is SNHLY, CDR2 FYNNEI. CDR3 sequence reads: CASRGVGGLCEQYF. CDR3 in DNA: TGTGCCAGCAGGGGAGTGGGGGGCTTGTGCGAGCAGTACTTC. Variable domain in full (rest from reference TRBV2 and TRBJ2-7): EPEVTQTPSHQVTQMGQEVILRCVPISNHLYFYWYRQILGQKVEFLVSFYNNEISEKSEIFDDQFSVERPDGSNFTLKIRSTKLEDSAMYFCASRGVGGLCEQYFGPGTRLTVT.

The rearrangement joins TRBV7-2 to TRBJ1-1, with a weak D call TRBD1 (5 bases). CDR1 and CDR2 (germline): SGHTA, FQGNSA. The CDR3 covers 14 residues. Trimming pared 4 bases from V and 1 base from J, leaving 10 bases between. CDR3 loop: CASSWGGPNTEAFF. The CDR3, as DNA: TGTGCCAGCAGCTGGGGCGGGCCGAACACTGAAGCTTTCTTT.